The clone carrying this T cell receptor beta chain is a singleton in its sample. In the study's own analysis: It was from reference gene primer amplification that nucleated cell counts were estimated. Clones were read by immunoSEQ multiplex PCR, and TCRdb kept only the in-frame ones, dropping some. That table furnishes V, J and clone size, whereas the DNA furnished D and trimming. Of about 250,000 clones listed, about 82% are singletons. These data belong to a study of blood T cell repertoires in COVID-19. Looking at the study overall: Material from acute and convalescent COVID-19 was sourced from the United States, Italy and Spain.

The CDR3 is made up of 15 amino acids. Between the trimmed V and J ends, which lost 4 bases and 4 bases, there was a span of 14 bases. From germline, CDR1 is SGHTA and CDR2 FQGNSA. The clonotype was recovered from a woman over 75 with COVID-19, enrolled during active disease. The sequenced sample consisted of peripheral blood. This chain joins TRBV7-2 and TRBJ1-3, with D possibly matching TRBD1 (6 bases). The CDR3 coding sequence is TGTGCCAGCAGCTCAAACAGGGTGTCCGGAAACACCATATATTTT. It is translated as CASSSNRVSGNTIYF. Full variable domain (outside the CDR3, taken from reference TRBV7-2 and TRBJ1-3): GAGVSQSPSNKVTEKGKDVELRCDPISGHTALYWYRQSLGQGLEFLIYFQGNSAPDKSGLPSDRFSAERTGGSVSTLTIQRTQQEDSAVYLCASSSNRVSGNTIYFGEGSWLTVV.